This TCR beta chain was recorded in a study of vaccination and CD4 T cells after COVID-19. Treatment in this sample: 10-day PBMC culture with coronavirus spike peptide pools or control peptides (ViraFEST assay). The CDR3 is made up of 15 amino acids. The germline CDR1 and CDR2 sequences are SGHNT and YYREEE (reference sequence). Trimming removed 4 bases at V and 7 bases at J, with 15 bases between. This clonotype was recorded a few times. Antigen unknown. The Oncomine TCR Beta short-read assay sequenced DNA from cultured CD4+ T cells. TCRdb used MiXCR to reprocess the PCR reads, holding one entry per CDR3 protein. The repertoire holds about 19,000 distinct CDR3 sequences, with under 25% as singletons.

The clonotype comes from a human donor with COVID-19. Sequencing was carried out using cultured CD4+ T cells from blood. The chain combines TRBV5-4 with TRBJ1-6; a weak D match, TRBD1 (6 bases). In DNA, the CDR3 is TGTGCCAGCAGCCAGAATCAGGGGAAAAATTCACCCCTCCACTTT. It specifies CASSQNQGKNSPLHF.